This entry features one TCR beta chain sequence. The sample comes from a study of long-term antiretroviral therapy in people with HIV. Germline V gene data show CDR1 as SGHNT and CDR2 as YYREEE (reference sequence). CDR3 length equals 16 residues. The V gene lost 0 bases and the J gene lost 0 bases, with 10 bases spanning the gap. Investigators performed immunoSEQ version v3.0 at survey level. Assay: immunoSEQ multiplex PCR; the TCRdb copy retains only in-frame clones and omits some. The profile shows about 35,000 clones, roughly 85% of them singletons. This receptor was identified in a man between 18 and 29 years old with HIV. The specimen was unsorted PBMCs, collected 2.2 years after starting antiretroviral therapy. The chain couples TRBV5-4 to TRBJ1-3, with D perhaps TRBD1 (5 bases). The CDR3: CASSLADSRSGNTIYF. CDR3 bases: TGTGCCAGCAGCTTGGCCGACAGCCGCTCTGGAAACACCATATATTTT.